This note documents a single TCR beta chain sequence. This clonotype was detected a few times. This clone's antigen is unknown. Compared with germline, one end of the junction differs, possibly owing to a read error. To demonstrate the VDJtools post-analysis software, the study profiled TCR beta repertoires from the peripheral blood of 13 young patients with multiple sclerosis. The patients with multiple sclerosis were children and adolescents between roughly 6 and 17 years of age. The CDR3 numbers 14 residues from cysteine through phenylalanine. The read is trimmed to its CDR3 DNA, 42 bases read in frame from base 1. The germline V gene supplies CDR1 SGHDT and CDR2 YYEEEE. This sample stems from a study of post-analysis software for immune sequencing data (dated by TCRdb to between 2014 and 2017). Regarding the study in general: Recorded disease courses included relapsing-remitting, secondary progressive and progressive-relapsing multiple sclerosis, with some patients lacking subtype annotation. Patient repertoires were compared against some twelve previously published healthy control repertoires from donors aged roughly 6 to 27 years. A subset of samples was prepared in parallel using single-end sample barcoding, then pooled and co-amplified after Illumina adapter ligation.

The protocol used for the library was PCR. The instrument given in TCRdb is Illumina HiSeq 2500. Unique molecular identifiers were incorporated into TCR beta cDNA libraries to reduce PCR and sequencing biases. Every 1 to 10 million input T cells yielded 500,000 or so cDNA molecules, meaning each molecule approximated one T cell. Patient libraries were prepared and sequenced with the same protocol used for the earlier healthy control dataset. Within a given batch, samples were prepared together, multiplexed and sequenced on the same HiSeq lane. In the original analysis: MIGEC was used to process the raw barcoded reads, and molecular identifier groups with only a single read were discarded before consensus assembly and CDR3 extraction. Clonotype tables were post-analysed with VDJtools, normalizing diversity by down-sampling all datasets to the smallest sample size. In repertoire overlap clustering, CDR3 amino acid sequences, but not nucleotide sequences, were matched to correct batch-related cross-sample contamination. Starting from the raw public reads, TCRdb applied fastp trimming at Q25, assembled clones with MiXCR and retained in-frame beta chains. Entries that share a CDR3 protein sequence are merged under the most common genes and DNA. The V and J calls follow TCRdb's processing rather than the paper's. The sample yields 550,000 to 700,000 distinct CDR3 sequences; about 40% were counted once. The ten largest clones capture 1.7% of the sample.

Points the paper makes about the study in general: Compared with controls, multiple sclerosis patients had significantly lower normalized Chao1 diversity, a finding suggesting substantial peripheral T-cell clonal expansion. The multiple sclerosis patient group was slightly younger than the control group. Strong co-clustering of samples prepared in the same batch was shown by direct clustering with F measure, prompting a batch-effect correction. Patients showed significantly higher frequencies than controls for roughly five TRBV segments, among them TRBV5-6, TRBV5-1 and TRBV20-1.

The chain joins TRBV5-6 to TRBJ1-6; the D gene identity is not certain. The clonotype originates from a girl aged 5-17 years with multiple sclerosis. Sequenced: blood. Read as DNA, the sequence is TGTGCCAGCAGCTCGGACTCCTATAATTCACCCCGCCACTTT. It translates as CASSSDSYNSPRHF.